The rows below give T cell receptor beta chains drawn from one sample of a study of T-cell reconstitution after alpha-beta-depleted transplantation in children. Each CDR3 protein gets one entry after TCRdb re-called the PCR reads with MiXCR. The sample lists 500,000 or so distinct CDR3 sequences, roughly an eighth seen once, with around 15% in the top ten. This specimen consisted of PBMCs, mostly from graft donor cells, obtained 180 days after TCRalphabeta/CD19-depleted stem cell transplant. Receptors were obtained from a female patient aged 2 to 10 who had a stem cell transplant for aplastic anemia, so the T cells may come from the graft donor. Both conserved end residues are part of each CDR3.

cdr3_aa	v_call	j_call
CASSLPDRLAKNIQYF	TRBV12-3/TRBV12-4	TRBJ2-4
CASSLAGGLEETQYF	TRBV5-1	TRBJ2-5
CASRGQGGYNEQFF	TRBV7-9	TRBJ2-1
CASRGQGAYGYTF	TRBV12-3/TRBV12-4	TRBJ1-2
CATSDVAFYGYTF	TRBV24-1	TRBJ1-2
CASSWSGGNTEAFF	TRBV7-2	TRBJ1-1
CASSFTGRGEQFF	TRBV28	TRBJ2-1
CSGRGRTEAFF	TRBV29-1	TRBJ1-1
CASSLGQGLTNNIQYF	TRBV9	TRBJ2-4
CSARKGYTGELFF	TRBV20-1	TRBJ2-2
CASSPGMSNEQFF	TRBV28	TRBJ2-1
CAIGGQGVGYEQYF	TRBV10-3	TRBJ2-7
CASSRKTTTFYNEQFF	TRBV7-9	TRBJ2-1
CASSPDRGVYGYTF	TRBV27	TRBJ1-2
CSVGGDPRGQETQYF	TRBV29-1	TRBJ2-5
CSVKRDRGSNTGELFF	TRBV29-1	TRBJ2-2
CSAPAEGTEAFF	TRBV20-1	TRBJ1-1
CASSPMLAGPSEQYF	TRBV27	TRBJ2-7
CASSLEGIAGQETQYF	TRBV12-3/TRBV12-4	TRBJ2-5
CASSSDRGAYEQYF	TRBV5-1	TRBJ2-7
CASSISLNTEAFF	TRBV19	TRBJ1-1
CASSQEPDPLVSSYNEQFF	TRBV3-1	TRBJ2-1
CASSPGLGPTDTQYF	TRBV18	TRBJ2-3